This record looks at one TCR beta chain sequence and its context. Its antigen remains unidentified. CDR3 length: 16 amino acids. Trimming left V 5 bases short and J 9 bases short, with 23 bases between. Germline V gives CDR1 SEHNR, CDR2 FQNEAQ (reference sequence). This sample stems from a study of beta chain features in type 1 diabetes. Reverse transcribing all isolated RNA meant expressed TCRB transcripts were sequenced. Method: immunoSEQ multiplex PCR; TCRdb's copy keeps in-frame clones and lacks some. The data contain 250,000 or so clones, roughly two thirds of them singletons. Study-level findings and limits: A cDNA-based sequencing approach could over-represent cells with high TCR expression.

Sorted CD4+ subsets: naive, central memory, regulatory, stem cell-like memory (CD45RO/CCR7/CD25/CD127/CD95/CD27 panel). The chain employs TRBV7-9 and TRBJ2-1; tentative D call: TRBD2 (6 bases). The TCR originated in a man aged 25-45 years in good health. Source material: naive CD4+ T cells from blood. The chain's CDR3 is CASSDSGGRERGEQFF. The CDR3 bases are TGTGCCAGCAGCGACAGCGGTGGGCGGGAAAGGGGTGAGCAGTTCTTC.